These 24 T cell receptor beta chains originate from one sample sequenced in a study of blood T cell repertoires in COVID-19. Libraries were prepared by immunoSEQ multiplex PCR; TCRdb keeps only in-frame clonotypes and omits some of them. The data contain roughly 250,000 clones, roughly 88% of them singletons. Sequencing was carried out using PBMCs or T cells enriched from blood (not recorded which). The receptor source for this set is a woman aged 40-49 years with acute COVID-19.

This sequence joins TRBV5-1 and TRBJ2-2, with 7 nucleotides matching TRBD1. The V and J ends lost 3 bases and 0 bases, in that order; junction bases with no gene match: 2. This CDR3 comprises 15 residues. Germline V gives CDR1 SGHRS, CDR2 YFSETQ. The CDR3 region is CASSSTGSNTGELFF. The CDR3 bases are TGCGCCAGCAGCTCGACAGGGTCGAACACCGGGGAGCTGTTTTTT.

CDR3 nucleotide sequence: TGTGCCATCAGTGATGCCGGACTTACCGGGGAGCTGTTTTTT. Translation: CAISDAGLTGELFF. The V call is TRBV10-3, the J call TRBJ2-2; D perhaps matches TRBD2 (5 bases). There are 14 residues in the CDR3. Trimming took off 3 bases at V and 5 bases at J, with 10 bases between the two ends. Germline CDR1 and CDR2: ENHRY and SYGVKD.

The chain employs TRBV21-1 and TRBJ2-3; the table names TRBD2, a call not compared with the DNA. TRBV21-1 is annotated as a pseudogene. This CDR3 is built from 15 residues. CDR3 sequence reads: CASSKGEILTDTQYF. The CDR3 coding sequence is TGTGCCAGCAGCAAAGGGGAGATCCTAACAGATACGCAGTATTTT.

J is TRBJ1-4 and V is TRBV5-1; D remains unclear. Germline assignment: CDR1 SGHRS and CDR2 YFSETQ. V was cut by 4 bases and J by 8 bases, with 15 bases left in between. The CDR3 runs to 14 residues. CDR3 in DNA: TGCGCCAGCAGCCCTCGATCCTCCGGGGAAAAACTGTTTTTT. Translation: CASSPRSSGEKLFF.

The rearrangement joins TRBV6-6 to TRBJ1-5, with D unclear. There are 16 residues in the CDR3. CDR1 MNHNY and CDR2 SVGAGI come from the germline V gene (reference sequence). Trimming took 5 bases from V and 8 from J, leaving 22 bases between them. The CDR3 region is CASSTARASTREPQHF. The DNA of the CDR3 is TGTGCCAGCAGTACCGCCCGTGCGTCGACTCGAGAGCCCCAGCATTTT.

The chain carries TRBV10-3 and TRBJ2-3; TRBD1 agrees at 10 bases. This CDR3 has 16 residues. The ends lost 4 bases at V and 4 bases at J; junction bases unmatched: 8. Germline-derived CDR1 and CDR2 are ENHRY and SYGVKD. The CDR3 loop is CAISGNPGQGSDTQYF. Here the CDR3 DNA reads TGTGCCATCAGTGGAAATCCGGGACAGGGGTCAGATACGCAGTATTTT.

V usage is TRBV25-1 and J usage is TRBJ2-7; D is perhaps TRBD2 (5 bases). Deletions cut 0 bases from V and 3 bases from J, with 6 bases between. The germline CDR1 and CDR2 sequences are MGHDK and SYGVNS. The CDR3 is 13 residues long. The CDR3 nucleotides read TGTGCCAGCAGTGAATATGAGGGCTACGAGCAGTACTTC. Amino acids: CASSEYEGYEQYF.

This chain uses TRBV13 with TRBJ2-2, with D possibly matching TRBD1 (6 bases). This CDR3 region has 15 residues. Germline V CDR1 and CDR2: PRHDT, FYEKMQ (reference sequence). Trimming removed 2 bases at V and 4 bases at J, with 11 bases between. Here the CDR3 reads CASSLLGAGTGELFF. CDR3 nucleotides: TGTGCCAGCAGCTTATTGGGGGCTGGCACCGGGGAGCTGTTTTTT.

CDR3 sequence (DNA): TGTGCCAGCAGCCAAGGGGCAGGGGGTGAAGCTTTCTTT. Protein product: CASSQGAGGEAFF. J is TRBJ1-1 and V is TRBV3-1 (or the pseudogene TRBV3-2), with TRBD1 identical over 7 bases. V lost 1 base, J lost 7 bases, and 3 bases stayed unmatched. Germline V gives CDR1 LGHDT, CDR2 YNNKEL (reference sequence). The CDR3 has 13 residues.

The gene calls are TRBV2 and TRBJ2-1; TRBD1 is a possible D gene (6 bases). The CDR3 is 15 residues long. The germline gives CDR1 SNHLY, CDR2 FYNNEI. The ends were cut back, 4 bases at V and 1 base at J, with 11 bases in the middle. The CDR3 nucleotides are TGTGCCAGCAGTGGTCAGGGGAATTCCTACAATGAGCAGTTCTTC. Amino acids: CASSGQGNSYNEQFF.

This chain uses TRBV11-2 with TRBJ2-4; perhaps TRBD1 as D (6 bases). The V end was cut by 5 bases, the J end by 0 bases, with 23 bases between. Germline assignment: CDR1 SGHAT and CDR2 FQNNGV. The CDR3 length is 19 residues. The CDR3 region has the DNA TGTGCCAGCAGCAAGTCGACAGGTGATTACCAACTAGCCAAAAACATTCAGTACTTC. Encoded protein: CASSKSTGDYQLAKNIQYF.

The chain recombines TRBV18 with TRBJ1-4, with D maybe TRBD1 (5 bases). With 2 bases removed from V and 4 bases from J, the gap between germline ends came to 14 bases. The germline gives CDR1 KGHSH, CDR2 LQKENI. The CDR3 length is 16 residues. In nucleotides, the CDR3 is TGTGCCAGCTCACCATCCAACCCGGGGGTTAATGAAAAACTGTTTTTT. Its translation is CASSPSNPGVNEKLFF. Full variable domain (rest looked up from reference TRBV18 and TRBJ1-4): NAGVMQNPRHLVRRRGQEARLRCSPMKGHSHVYWYRQLPEEGLKFMVYLQKENIIDESGMPKERFSAEFPKEGPSILRIQQVVRGDSAAYFCASSPSNPGVNEKLFFGSGTQLSVL.

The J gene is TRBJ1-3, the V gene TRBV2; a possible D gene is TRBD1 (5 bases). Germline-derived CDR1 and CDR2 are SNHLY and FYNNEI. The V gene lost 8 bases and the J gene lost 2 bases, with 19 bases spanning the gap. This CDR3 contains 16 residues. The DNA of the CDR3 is TGTGCCAGCTCTCGGGGTATGGGGGGTCCTGGAAACACCATATATTTT. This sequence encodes CASSRGMGGPGNTIYF.

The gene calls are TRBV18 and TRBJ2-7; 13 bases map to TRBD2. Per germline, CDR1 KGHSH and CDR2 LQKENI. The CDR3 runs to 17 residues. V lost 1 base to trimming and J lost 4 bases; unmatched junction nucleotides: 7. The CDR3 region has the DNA TGTGCCAGCTCACCACAAAGACTAGCGGGAGGTAGATACGAGCAGTACTTC. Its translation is CASSPQRLAGGRYEQYF.

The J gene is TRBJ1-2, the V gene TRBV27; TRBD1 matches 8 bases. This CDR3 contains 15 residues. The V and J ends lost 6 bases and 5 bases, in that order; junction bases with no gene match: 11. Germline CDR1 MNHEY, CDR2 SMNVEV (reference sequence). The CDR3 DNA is TGTGCCAGCAGACCCCGTGGGCAGGGGGCTTATGGCTACACCTTC. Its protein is CASRPRGQGAYGYTF.

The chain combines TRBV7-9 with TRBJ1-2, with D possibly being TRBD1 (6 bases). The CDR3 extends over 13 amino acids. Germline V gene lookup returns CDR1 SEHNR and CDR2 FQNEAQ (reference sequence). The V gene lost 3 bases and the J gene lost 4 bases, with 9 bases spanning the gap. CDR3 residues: CASSFQGSYGYTF. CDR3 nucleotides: TGTGCCAGCAGCTTCCAGGGGAGCTATGGCTACACCTTC.

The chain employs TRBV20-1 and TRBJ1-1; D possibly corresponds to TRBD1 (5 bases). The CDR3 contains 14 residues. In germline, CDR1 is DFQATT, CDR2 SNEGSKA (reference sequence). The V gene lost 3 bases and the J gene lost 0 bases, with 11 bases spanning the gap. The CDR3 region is CSASFAGLNTEAFF. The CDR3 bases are TGCAGTGCTAGTTTTGCAGGGCTGAACACTGAAGCTTTCTTT.

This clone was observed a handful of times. The CDR3 here is CASSQGLVHNEQFF. Here the CDR3 DNA reads TGCGCCAGCAGCCAAGGACTAGTCCACAATGAGCAGTTCTTC. The chain couples TRBV5-1 to TRBJ2-1, with 7 bases aligning to TRBD2. Germline V gene sequence: CDR1 SGHRS, CDR2 YFSETQ. Germline trimming cut 4 bases from V and 5 bases from J; bases unmatched to any gene: 6. This CDR3 is built from 14 residues.

The CDR3 sequence is CASSLGSVPDTQYF. The CDR3 region has the DNA TGTGCCAGCAGCTTGGGTAGCGTCCCAGATACGCAGTATTTT. The chain couples TRBV5-4 to TRBJ2-3; D might be TRBD2 (5 bases). This CDR3 is built from 14 residues. The V gene's germline CDR1 is SGHNT and CDR2 YYREEE (reference sequence). V was trimmed by 0 bases and J by 4 bases, leaving 9 bases between them.

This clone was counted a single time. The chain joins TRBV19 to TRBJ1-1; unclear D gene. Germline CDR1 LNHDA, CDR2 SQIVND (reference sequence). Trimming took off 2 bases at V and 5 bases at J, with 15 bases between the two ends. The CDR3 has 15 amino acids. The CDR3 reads CASSITGNLGTEAFF. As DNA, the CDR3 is TGTGCCAGTAGTATAACGGGGAATCTGGGGACTGAAGCTTTCTTT.

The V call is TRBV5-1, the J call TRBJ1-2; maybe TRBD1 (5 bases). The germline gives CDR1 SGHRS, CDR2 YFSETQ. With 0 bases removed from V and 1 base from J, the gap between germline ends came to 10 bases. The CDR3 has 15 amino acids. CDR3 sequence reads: CASSLAAGFNYGYTF. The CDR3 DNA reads TGCGCCAGCAGCTTGGCGGCAGGGTTTAACTATGGCTACACCTTC. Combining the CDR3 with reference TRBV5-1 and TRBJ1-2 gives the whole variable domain KAGVTQTPRYLIKTRGQQVTLSCSPISGHRSVSWYQQTPGQGLQFLFEYFSETQRNKGNFPGRFSGRQFSNSRSEMNVSTLELGDSALYLCASSLAAGFNYGYTFGSGTRLTVV.

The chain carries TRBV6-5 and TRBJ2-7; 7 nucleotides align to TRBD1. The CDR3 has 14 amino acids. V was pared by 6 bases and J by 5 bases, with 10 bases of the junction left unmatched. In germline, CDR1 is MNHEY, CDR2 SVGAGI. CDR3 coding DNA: TGTGCCAGCAGATCGACAGGGTTGGGGAACGAGCAGTACTTC. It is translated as CASRSTGLGNEQYF.

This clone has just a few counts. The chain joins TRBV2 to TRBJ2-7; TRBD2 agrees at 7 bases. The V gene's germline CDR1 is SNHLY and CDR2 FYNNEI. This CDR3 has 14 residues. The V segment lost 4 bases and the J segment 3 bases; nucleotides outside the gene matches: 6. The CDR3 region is CASSARGGGYEQYF. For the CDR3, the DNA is TGTGCCAGCAGTGCCCGCGGGGGTGGCTACGAGCAGTACTTC.

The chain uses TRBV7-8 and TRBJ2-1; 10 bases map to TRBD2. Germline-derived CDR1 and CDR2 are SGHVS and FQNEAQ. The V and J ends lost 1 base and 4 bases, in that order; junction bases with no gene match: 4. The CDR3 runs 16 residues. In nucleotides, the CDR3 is TGTGCCAGCAGCTTAGGGACTAGCGGATTATACAATGAGCAGTTCTTC. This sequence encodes CASSLGTSGLYNEQFF. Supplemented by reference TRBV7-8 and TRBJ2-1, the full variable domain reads GAGVSQSPRYKVAKRGQDVALRCDPISGHVSLFWYQQALGQGPEFLTYFQNEAQLDKSGLPSDRFFAERPEGSVSTLKIQRTQQEDSAVYLCASSLGTSGLYNEQFFGPGTRLTVL.